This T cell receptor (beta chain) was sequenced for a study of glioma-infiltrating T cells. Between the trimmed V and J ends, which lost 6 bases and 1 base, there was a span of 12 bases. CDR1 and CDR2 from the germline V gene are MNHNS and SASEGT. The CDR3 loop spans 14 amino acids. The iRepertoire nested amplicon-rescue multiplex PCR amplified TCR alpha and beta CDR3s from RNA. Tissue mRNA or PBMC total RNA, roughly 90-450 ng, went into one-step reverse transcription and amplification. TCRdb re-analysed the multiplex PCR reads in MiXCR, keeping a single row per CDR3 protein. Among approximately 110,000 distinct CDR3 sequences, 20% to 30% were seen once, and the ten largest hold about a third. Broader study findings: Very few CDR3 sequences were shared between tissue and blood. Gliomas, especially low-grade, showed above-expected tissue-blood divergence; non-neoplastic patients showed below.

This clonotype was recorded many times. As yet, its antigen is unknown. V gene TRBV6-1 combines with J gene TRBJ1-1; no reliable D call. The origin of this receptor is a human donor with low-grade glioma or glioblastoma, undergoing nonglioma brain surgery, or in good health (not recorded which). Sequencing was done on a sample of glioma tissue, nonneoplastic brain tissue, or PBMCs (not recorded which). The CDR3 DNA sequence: TGTGCCAGCAGCCCTGTCCGAGGGAACACTGAAGCTTTCTTT. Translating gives CASSPVRGNTEAFF.